This passage covers 30 T cell receptor beta chains from one sample sequenced in a study of T cell changes during pregnancy in multiple sclerosis. Produced via immunoSEQ multiplex PCR; TCRdb's table is partial and in-frame only. In the table there are under 90,000 clones, about 92% of which are singletons. Sequencing used peripheral blood, obtained in the second trimester of pregnancy. Every receptor here comes from a female donor in good health, enrolled as a control in a pregnancy study.

The chain combines TRBV5-1 with TRBJ1-1, with D possibly being TRBD1 (5 bases). The V end was cut by 0 bases, the J end by 7 bases, with 10 bases between. Germline V CDR1 and CDR2: SGHRS, YFSETQ. The CDR3 contains 13 residues. The CDR3 protein is CASSLATASEAFF. CDR3 nucleotide sequence: TGCGCCAGCAGCTTGGCGACAGCTAGTGAAGCTTTCTTT.

This chain links TRBV27 with TRBJ2-3; TRBD1 is a possible D gene (6 bases). V lost 3 bases and J lost 4, with 8 bases in between. Germline V gene data show CDR1 as MNHEY and CDR2 as SMNVEV (reference sequence). CDR3 size: 13 residues. The CDR3 DNA reads TGTGCCAGCAGTTTTACAGGGTCAGATACGCAGTATTTT. Translated, it gives CASSFTGSDTQYF.

In this sample, this clone turned up a few times. The chain links TRBV7-9 to TRBJ1-2; D is ambiguous. The CDR3 loop spans 15 amino acids. V lost 6 bases and J 3 bases, leaving 17 bases between the germline ends. Germline V lookup: CDR1 SEHNR, CDR2 FQNEAQ (reference sequence). CDR3 in DNA: TGTGCCAGCAGTCCTGCCGGTGCGGAACACTATGGCTACACCTTC. Translated, it gives CASSPAGAEHYGYTF.

This clone was counted only a few times. The V and J genes are TRBV10-3 and TRBJ2-7; 7 bases match TRBD1. V was pared by 5 bases and J by 1 base, with 2 bases of the junction left unmatched. This CDR3 has 13 amino acids. Germline V gives CDR1 ENHRY, CDR2 SYGVKD. The CDR3 DNA sequence: TGTGCCATCAGTCCAGGGGGATCCTACGAGCAGTACTTC. Encoded protein: CAISPGGSYEQYF.

The chain has TRBV7-9 and TRBJ1-3; no clear D gene. Trimming removed 6 bases from V and 4 bases from J, with 13 bases in between. The CDR3 loop spans 14 amino acids. Germline values: CDR1 SEHNR, CDR2 FQNEAQ (reference sequence). The CDR3 loop is CASSSEALGNTIYF. As DNA, the CDR3 is TGTGCCAGCAGTTCCGAGGCCTTGGGAAACACCATATATTTT.

The chain recombines TRBV10-3 with TRBJ2-5; 11 nucleotides line up with TRBD2. With V trimmed by 3 bases and J by 3 bases, 21 bases remained unmatched. The CDR3 loop spans 21 amino acids. Germline-derived CDR1 and CDR2 are ENHRY and SYGVKD. CDR3 sequence (DNA): TGTGCCATCAGTGATCCTAGCGGGAGGTCGAGCGAAAACTTACCAAAAGAGACCCAGTACTTC. Translation gives CAISDPSGRSSENLPKETQYF.

The CDR3 region is CASSVLDAGGTEAFF. The CDR3 DNA follows: TGTGCCAGCAGCGTGTTGGACGCCGGGGGCACTGAAGCTTTCTTT. V usage is TRBV9 and J usage is TRBJ1-1, with a weak D call TRBD1 (5 bases). Germline V lookup: CDR1 SGDLS, CDR2 YYNGEE. CDR3 length: 15 amino acids. The V end lost 2 bases, the J end lost 4 bases, and 15 bases lay between the germline ends.

This chain uses TRBV7-4 with TRBJ2-7, with D perhaps TRBD1 (5 bases). The V gene lost 4 bases and the J gene lost 4 bases, with 23 bases spanning the gap. Looked up from germline, CDR1 is SGHVT and CDR2 is SQSDAQ. The CDR3 is 17 residues long. Here the CDR3 DNA reads TGTGCCAGCAGCTCTGATTCGAACAGGTCCAGTTTTTACGAGCAGTACTTC. It codes for CASSSDSNRSSFYEQYF.

V gene TRBV7-8 combines with J gene TRBJ1-3, with D possibly matching TRBD1 (6 bases). The CDR3 sequence is 16 residues long. Trimming took off 4 bases at V and 0 bases at J, with 13 bases between the two ends. Germline V lookup: CDR1 SGHVS, CDR2 FQNEAQ. This CDR3 reads CASSSTDRISGNTIYF. The DNA of the CDR3 is TGTGCCAGCAGCTCCACTGACAGGATCTCTGGAAACACCATATATTTT.

V and J are TRBV5-8 and TRBJ1-5, with 8 bases that match TRBD1. Germline values: CDR1 SGHTS, CDR2 YDEGEE. This CDR3 region has 15 residues. Unmatched junction bases numbered 4, after V lost 4 bases and J lost 1 base. The CDR3 coding sequence is TGTGCCAGCAGCGGACAGGGAGTGAGCAATCAGCCCCAGCATTTT. Translated, it gives CASSGQGVSNQPQHF.

The chain links TRBV2 to TRBJ1-1; D is uncertain. Germline-derived CDR1 and CDR2 are SNHLY and FYNNEI. V lost 7 bases, J lost 1 base, and 16 bases lay in between. The CDR3 has 15 residues. As DNA, the CDR3 is TGTGCCAGCAAACCCTGGACTGCGGGGAACACTGAAGCTTTCTTT. This gives the protein CASKPWTAGNTEAFF.

The chain has TRBV28 and TRBJ1-2; D is undetermined. V lost 2 bases, J lost 0 bases, and 10 bases lay in between. Germline V gene sequence: CDR1 MDHEN, CDR2 SYDVKM. The CDR3 length is 15 residues. The CDR3 bases are TGTGCCAGCAGTTTAGGGCTGCTTACTAACTATGGCTACACCTTC. Its protein product is CASSLGLLTNYGYTF.

V is TRBV28 and J is TRBJ2-7; TRBD1 matches 10 bases. Germline V gene data show CDR1 as MDHEN and CDR2 as SYDVKM. The junction had 5 bases not matched to a gene; V was cut back by 5 bases and J by 4 bases. The CDR3 runs 14 residues. The CDR3 DNA reads TGTGCCAGCAGTAATATGGGACAGGGGTACGAGCAGTACTTC. Amino acids: CASSNMGQGYEQYF.

The gene calls are TRBV2 and TRBJ1-4; 9 nucleotides match TRBD1. J lost 10 bases, V lost 7 bases, and 7 bases had no gene match. The CDR3 runs 13 residues. The germline V gene encodes CDR1 SNHLY and CDR2 FYNNEI. The CDR3 reads CASNGGQGVKLFF. The CDR3 coding sequence is TGTGCCAGCAATGGGGGACAGGGCGTAAAACTGTTTTTT.

In its sample, this clone was seen a few times. The chain has TRBV30 and TRBJ2-2; weak D call: TRBD2 (6 bases). CDR3 size: 13 residues. Trimming took off 2 bases at V and 6 bases at J, with 10 bases between the two ends. CDR1 is GTSNPN and CDR2 is SVGIG in the germline V gene (reference sequence). CDR3 sequence: CAWSRREAGELFF. Written as DNA, the CDR3 is TGTGCCTGGAGTCGAAGGGAGGCCGGGGAGCTGTTTTTT.

V gene TRBV19 combines with J gene TRBJ2-3; 8 bases align to TRBD2. V lost 2 bases to trimming and J lost 2 bases; unmatched junction nucleotides: 6. This CDR3 spans 16 amino acids. Germline V gene sequence: CDR1 LNHDA, CDR2 SQIVND (reference sequence). The CDR3 reads CASSINLAGPTDTQYF. The CDR3 DNA reads TGTGCCAGTAGTATAAATCTAGCGGGTCCCACAGATACGCAGTATTTT.

The chain combines TRBV29-1 with TRBJ1-1; D not certain. V lost 3 bases and J lost 0, with 17 bases in between. Germline V lookup: CDR1 SQVTM, CDR2 ANQGSEA. This CDR3 has 16 residues. Here the CDR3 reads CSVDVYSRRMNTEAFF. For the CDR3, the DNA is TGCAGCGTTGATGTGTACAGTAGACGGATGAACACTGAAGCTTTCTTT.

J is TRBJ1-5 and V is TRBV28; D remains unclear. The V and J ends lost 2 bases and 6 bases respectively, with 20 bases between them. Germline V gene data show CDR1 as MDHEN and CDR2 as SYDVKM. The CDR3 is 17 amino acids. CDR3 loop: CASSLTPTVIGSQPQHF. DNA for the CDR3: TGTGCCAGCAGTTTAACGCCTACAGTAATAGGCAGTCAGCCCCAGCATTTT.

This chain uses TRBV4-3 with TRBJ2-7; D is unresolved. Deletions cut 1 base from V and 6 bases from J, with 10 bases between. CDR1 and CDR2 from the germline V gene are LGHNA and YSLEER. CDR3 length: 13 residues. CDR3 region: CASSQVLRSEQYF. DNA for the CDR3: TGCGCCAGCAGCCAAGTTCTACGGAGCGAGCAGTACTTC.

This clone came up once. The rearrangement joins TRBV4-2 to TRBJ1-5, with D unclear. Deletions cut 2 bases from V and 5 bases from J, with 7 bases between. CDR3 size: 13 residues. Germline V CDR1 and CDR2: LGHNA, YNFKEQ. The chain's CDR3 is CASSQPEDQPQHF. The CDR3 bases are TGTGCCAGCAGCCAACCAGAGGATCAGCCCCAGCATTTT.

The DNA for the CDR3 is TGTGCCAGCAGCCCAGTAGGTCGGGAATTCACCGGGGAGCTGTTTTTT. Translating it yields CASSPVGREFTGELFF. This chain joins TRBV6-6 and TRBJ2-2; D perhaps matches TRBD2 (5 bases). Trimming took 6 bases from V and 4 from J, leaving 18 bases between them. Germline assignment: CDR1 MNHNY and CDR2 SVGAGI (reference sequence). The CDR3 extends over 16 amino acids.

The rearrangement uses TRBV18 and TRBJ2-3; possibly TRBD2 for D (5 bases). The germline V and J ends were trimmed by 3 bases and 4 bases, with 20 bases remaining between them. The CDR3 spans 17 residues. Germline V gene sequence: CDR1 KGHSH, CDR2 LQKENI. In DNA, the CDR3 is TGTGCCAGCTCACCCACCCTCACTAGTCTGAGAGCAGATACGCAGTATTTT. Protein product: CASSPTLTSLRADTQYF. The full variable domain, its missing parts supplied by reference TRBV18 and TRBJ2-3, is NAGVMQNPRHLVRRRGQEARLRCSPMKGHSHVYWYRQLPEEGLKFMVYLQKENIIDESGMPKERFSAEFPKEGPSILRIQQVVRGDSAAYFCASSPTLTSLRADTQYFGPGTRLTVL.

The CDR3 DNA reads as TGTGCCAGCTTTGGACCGGAGGATGGCTACACCTTC. Its translation is CASFGPEDGYTF. V and J are TRBV28 and TRBJ1-2; D not certain. CDR1 MDHEN and CDR2 SYDVKM come from the germline V gene. This CDR3 has 12 residues. Deletions cut 8 bases from V and 6 bases from J, with 13 bases between.

The chain is built from TRBV20-1 and TRBJ1-2; D ambiguous. The CDR3 has 11 amino acids. CDR1 and CDR2 from the germline V gene are DFQATT and SNEGSKA (reference sequence). The V and J ends lost 3 bases and 6 bases respectively, with 8 bases between them. DNA for the CDR3: TGCAGTGCTAGGAAGGAGGATGGCTACACCTTC. Encoded protein: CSARKEDGYTF.

The table lists this clone with a few counts. The chain couples TRBV5-1 to TRBJ1-1; D uncertain. V lost 5 bases, J lost 3 bases, and 5 bases lay in between. The V gene's germline CDR1 is SGHRS and CDR2 YFSETQ. The CDR3 spans 11 residues. The chain's CDR3 is CASRGDTEAFF. The CDR3 nucleotides are TGCGCCAGCAGGGGAGACACTGAAGCTTTCTTT. Supplemented by reference TRBV5-1 and TRBJ1-1, the full variable domain reads KAGVTQTPRYLIKTRGQQVTLSCSPISGHRSVSWYQQTPGQGLQFLFEYFSETQRNKGNFPGRFSGRQFSNSRSEMNVSTLELGDSALYLCASRGDTEAFFGQGTRLTVV.

This clone was observed once. The chain is built from TRBV7-9 and TRBJ1-1; possible D gene TRBD1, 5 bases. Germline loops: CDR1 SEHNR, CDR2 FQNEAQ (reference sequence). CDR3 length equals 15 residues. Trimming removed 11 bases at V and 0 bases at J, with 19 bases between. The CDR3: CAGLGGGSMNTEAFF. In DNA, the CDR3 is TGTGCCGGCCTCGGGGGGGGGAGCATGAACACTGAAGCTTTCTTT.

The chain links TRBV9 to TRBJ1-2, with a weak D call TRBD1 (5 bases). CDR1 is SGDLS and CDR2 is YYNGEE in the germline V gene. The V gene lost 0 bases and the J gene lost 8 bases, with 11 bases spanning the gap. This CDR3 spans 13 amino acids. CDR3 nucleotides: TGTGCCAGCAGCGTAGATCCGGGGGAAGGCTACACCTTC. Residues: CASSVDPGEGYTF.

The chain carries TRBV30 and TRBJ2-1, with 7 bases aligning to TRBD2. V lost 3 bases and J lost 1; bases outside the gene matches: 6. Germline V lookup: CDR1 GTSNPN, CDR2 SVGIG (reference sequence). The CDR3 spans 15 residues. Written as DNA, the CDR3 is TGTGCCTGGAGGCTGTCGGGACTATCCTACAATGAGCAGTTCTTC. Translated, it gives CAWRLSGLSYNEQFF.

This clone has just one count. The rearrangement links TRBV19 to TRBJ2-1; TRBD2 matches at 9 bases. CDR3 length equals 15 residues. CDR1 LNHDA and CDR2 SQIVND come from the germline V gene (reference sequence). V gave up 7 bases and J gave up 7 bases; unmatched junction bases: 11. The CDR3, as DNA: TGTGCCAGTAAAGTGCCCAGCGGGGGGTCAAATGAGCAGTTCTTC. Its translation is CASKVPSGGSNEQFF.

A single count supports this clone. The V call is TRBV9, the J call TRBJ2-7; 10 bases line up with TRBD2. The germline gives CDR1 SGDLS, CDR2 YYNGEE. This CDR3 has 15 amino acids. J lost 0 bases, V lost 1 base, and 1 base had no gene match. CDR3 region: CASSVSSGSSYEQYF. DNA for the CDR3: TGTGCCAGCAGCGTATCTAGCGGGAGCTCCTACGAGCAGTACTTC.